This TCR beta chain derives from a study of post-analysis software for immune sequencing data. Study summary: There were relapsing-remitting, secondary progressive and progressive-relapsing multiple sclerosis among the disease courses included.

Germline V gives CDR1 SEHNR, CDR2 FQNEAQ (reference sequence). V was cut by 4 bases and J by 0 bases, with 4 bases left in between. This CDR3 spans 14 amino acids. This clonotype was seen a handful of times. What it binds is not known. Whole-study findings and limits: TRBV5-6, TRBV5-1 and TRBV20-1 belonged to a set of about 5 TRBV segments that were more frequent in patients than controls.

Unique molecular identifiers were carried by the TCR beta cDNA libraries. TCRdb re-analysed the PCR reads in MiXCR, keeping a single row per CDR3 protein. The repertoire has about 400,000 distinct CDR3 sequences, roughly 35% of them found once; the top ten carry around 15%. The sequence was collected from a girl aged 10 to 17 with multiple sclerosis. The J gene is TRBJ2-6, the V gene TRBV7-9; D gene ambiguous. The sequencing input was blood. The CDR3 DNA follows: TGTGCCAGCAGCTCGATCTCTGGGGCCAACGTCCTGACTTTC. Its translation: CASSSISGANVLTF.